This T cell receptor (beta chain) derives from a study of T-cell reconstitution after alpha-beta-depleted transplantation in children (dated by TCRdb to the mid-2010s). General notes on the study: T-cell immune reconstitution after TCRalphabeta/CD19-depleted allogeneic hematopoietic cell transplantation in children was quantitatively tracked in the study by means of TCR repertoire profiling.

On this clonotype itself: Its antigen has not been determined. Base qualities are not at hand, and no much larger clone is one base apart.

Including the terminal cysteine and phenylalanine, the CDR3 comprises 15 residues. The CDR3 DNA has 45 bases and is translated from base 1. CDR1 and CDR2 (MNHEY, SMNVEV) derive from the germline V gene (reference sequence). Trimming takes 6 bases from V and 2 bases from J, and the germline ends sit 14 bases apart. The method was PCR. Instrument on record: Illumina HiSeq 2500. To normalize quantification of the TCRbeta repertoire, the TCR libraries were built with molecular barcoding that relied on unique molecular identifiers. TCRdb reworked the public reads: Q25 trimming with fastp, MiXCR clone assembly, productive beta chains retained. One record per CDR3 amino acid sequence lists the most common genes and DNA. The sample has some 520,000 distinct CDR3 sequences on record, 30% to 35% of them singletons. 2% to 3% of the sample rests with the top ten.

The receptor comes from a human donor who donated a stem cell graft to a child with aplastic anemia. Recombination connected TRBV27 to TRBJ2-1, with TRBD2 as a weak D call on 6 bases. The specimen was PBMCs from the stem cell graft donor, collected from the stem cell graft. CDR3 protein: CASRPRRATYNEQFF. The DNA sequence is as follows: TGTGCCAGCAGACCCCGGAGGGCTACCTACAATGAGCAGTTCTTC.